The 10 T cell receptor beta chains given below trace back to one sample, sequenced in a study of PD-1 blockade in classical Hodgkin lymphoma. Patients all relapsed after autologous stem cell transplantation, and there was variation in brentuximab vedotin exposure. Using immunoSEQ multiplex PCR, the repertoire was profiled, and TCRdb retains in-frame clones only, with some absent. The sample holds about 110,000 clones, roughly 87% seen once. The starting material was peripheral blood mononuclear cells (PBMCs), obtained before the second cycle of nivolumab. These receptors all stem from a human donor with classical Hodgkin lymphoma.

The chain recombines TRBV5-1 with TRBJ1-2; D gene unclear. Germline V gives CDR1 SGHRS, CDR2 YFSETQ. This CDR3 has 12 residues. Between the trimmed V and J ends, which lost 5 bases and 7 bases, there was a span of 12 bases. Written as DNA, the CDR3 is TGCGCCAGCAGAGAGGTTGCTGCTGGCTACACCTTC. It codes for CASREVAAGYTF.

V and J are TRBV6-1 and TRBJ2-1; 13 positions agree with TRBD2. In germline, CDR1 is MNHNS, CDR2 SASEGT. V gave up 6 bases and J gave up 7 bases; unmatched junction bases: 6. This CDR3 comprises 15 residues. CDR3 protein: CASSSLAGGSNEQFF. CDR3 in DNA: TGTGCCAGCAGCTCACTAGCGGGAGGGTCGAATGAGCAGTTCTTC.

The rearrangement links TRBV27 to TRBJ1-3, with a weak D call TRBD1 (6 bases). Per germline, CDR1 MNHEY and CDR2 SMNVEV (reference sequence). The CDR3 has 17 residues. V was cut by 2 bases and J by 0 bases, with 14 bases left in between. The CDR3 here is CASSLRGQVPSGNTIYF. CDR3 nucleotides: TGTGCCAGCAGTTTACGGGGGCAGGTACCCTCTGGAAACACCATATATTTT.

V is TRBV18 and J is TRBJ1-2; D is uncertain. V lost 2 bases to trimming and J lost 6 bases, with 25 bases between them. The CDR3 runs to 18 residues. CDR1 is KGHSH and CDR2 is LQKENI in the germline V gene. The CDR3 DNA is TGTGCCAGCTCACCAGGCAGAGCCCCTACCGTAACTAGTCATGGCTACACCTTC. It is translated as CASSPGRAPTVTSHGYTF.

V and J are TRBV19 and TRBJ1-2; TRBD1 agrees at 9 bases. The germline V gene has CDR1 LNHDA and CDR2 SQIVND (reference sequence). The CDR3 is 15 residues long. With 5 bases clipped from V and 4 bases from J, the junction kept 8 bases outside the gene matches. CDR3 in DNA: TGTGCCAGTAGTCCGGGACAGGGAGGGGTCTATGGCTACACCTTC. This sequence encodes CASSPGQGGVYGYTF.

The rearrangement joins TRBV5-1 to TRBJ1-2; perhaps TRBD1 as D (6 bases). Deletions cut 0 bases from V and 4 bases from J, with 19 bases between. Germline V gene data show CDR1 as SGHRS and CDR2 as YFSETQ. This CDR3 has 17 amino acids. CDR3 sequence reads: CASSLGDFPGGSYGYTF. CDR3 DNA: TGCGCCAGCAGCTTGGGGGACTTCCCTGGGGGCTCCTATGGCTACACCTTC.

For the CDR3, the DNA is TGTGCCAGCAGCCAAACTGTCCGGGCACAAGAGACCCAGTACTTC. Translation gives CASSQTVRAQETQYF. V is TRBV4-2 and J is TRBJ2-5, with D hard to call. Trimming shortened V by 2 bases and J by 2 bases, and 12 bases separated the two germline ends. CDR1 and CDR2 from the germline V gene are LGHNA and YNFKEQ. This CDR3 comprises 15 residues.

The CDR3 nucleotides read TGTGCCAGCAGCAAATCCGGGACAGGCAATTCACCCCTCCACTTT. It codes for CASSKSGTGNSPLHF. The chain employs TRBV6-6 and TRBJ1-6; 8 bases match TRBD1. The ends lost 6 bases at V and 7 bases at J; junction bases unmatched: 8. This CDR3 is built from 15 residues. Germline CDR1 and CDR2: MNHNY and SVGAGI (reference sequence).

The chain carries TRBV6-5 and TRBJ1-2, with D unclear. The CDR3 has 15 residues. V was cut by 7 bases and J by 4 bases, with 19 bases left in between. In germline, CDR1 is MNHEY, CDR2 SVGAGI. CDR3 sequence (DNA): TGTGCCAGCACGATCCCGAGAGGCCGAAGCTATGGCTACACCTTC. As protein: CASTIPRGRSYGYTF.

This clone was seen only once. This chain joins TRBV6-6 and TRBJ1-2; 8 bases align to TRBD1. The CDR3 sequence is 14 residues long. The germline gives CDR1 MNHNY, CDR2 SVGAGI (reference sequence). The V gene end was trimmed by 2 bases and the J gene end by 8 bases; junction bases not matched to a gene: 7. The CDR3 DNA is TGTGCCAGCAGTTACGAGGACAGGGTTGGGGGCTACACCTTC. Its translation is CASSYEDRVGGYTF.